Below are 18 T cell receptor beta chains sequenced from a single sample in a study of PD-1 blockade in classical Hodgkin lymphoma. Time point of the sample: newly diagnosed, previously untreated cHL patient sample. Magnetic negative selection isolated CD8+ T cells from thawed PBMCs. Sequenced by immunoSEQ multiplex PCR; TCRdb stores in-frame clones only, minus some. The repertoire includes 4,000 to 4,500 clones, roughly 77% of them detected once, and 10% to 15% sits in the top ten. Sequenced material: CD8+ T cells from blood. These receptors all come from a human donor with classical Hodgkin lymphoma.

This chain links TRBV13 with TRBJ2-7; D uncertain. From germline, CDR1 is PRHDT and CDR2 FYEKMQ (reference sequence). There are 14 residues in the CDR3. Trimming took 1 base from V and 3 from J, leaving 10 bases between them. In DNA, the CDR3 is TGTGCCAGCAGCTTAGAGGGCAGATTCTACGAGCAGTACTTC. Residues: CASSLEGRFYEQYF.

The rearrangement uses TRBV28 and TRBJ1-1, with TRBD1 identical over 8 bases. Trimming at V came to 5 bases and at J to 8 bases, leaving 7 bases not matched to a gene. The germline gives CDR1 MDHEN, CDR2 SYDVKM. The CDR3 totals 13 residues. The CDR3 coding sequence is TGTGCCAGCAGTACCGGACAGGGCGCAGAAGCTTTCTTT. This codes for CASSTGQGAEAFF.

The chain employs TRBV13 and TRBJ1-2, with D unresolved. Trimming took 6 bases from V and 2 from J, leaving 10 bases between them. Germline V gene sequence: CDR1 PRHDT, CDR2 FYEKMQ (reference sequence). The CDR3 loop spans 13 amino acids. CDR3 in amino acids: CASSLTGNYGYTF. In DNA form, the CDR3 reads TGTGCCAGCAGTTTAACGGGAAACTATGGCTACACCTTC.

The CDR3 reads CASSQVAGGEQYF. CDR3 bases: TGCGCCAGCAGCCAAGTTGCGGGAGGCGAGCAGTACTTC. The chain carries TRBV4-3 and TRBJ2-7; 8 bases map to TRBD2. The length of the CDR3 is 13 residues. J was trimmed by 6 bases and V by 1 base; bases with no gene match: 2. The germline CDR1 and CDR2 sequences are LGHNA and YSLEER.

This rearrangement joins TRBV9 to TRBJ2-3; 7 bases agree with TRBD2. The CDR3 loop spans 16 amino acids. CDR1 is SGDLS and CDR2 is YYNGEE in the germline V gene. The J segment lost 0 bases and the V segment lost 1 base, leaving 5 bases of the junction unmatched. CDR3 DNA: TGTGCCAGCAGCGTATCGGGCGGGAGTAGCACAGATACGCAGTATTTT. Residues: CASSVSGGSSTDTQYF.

This clone has just a few counts. This chain uses TRBV4-1 with TRBJ2-7, with 10 bases lining up with TRBD2. This CDR3 spans 17 amino acids. The V gene's germline CDR1 is MGHRA and CDR2 YSYEKL. Trimming cost V 0 bases and J 5 bases; bases outside gene matches: 10. The chain's CDR3 is CASSQDHLAGVYDEQYF. The CDR3 DNA reads TGCGCCAGCAGCCAAGATCACCTAGCGGGAGTATATGACGAGCAGTACTTC.

The V call is TRBV4-3, the J call TRBJ2-5; tentative D call: TRBD1 (8 bases). Germline V gene sequence: CDR1 LGHNA, CDR2 YSLEER. V was cut by 0 bases and J by 5 bases, with 13 bases left in between. The CDR3 runs 15 residues. Written as DNA, the CDR3 is TGCGCCAGCAGCCAAGACGGACAGGGAGGGGAGACCCAGTACTTC. Its translation: CASSQDGQGGETQYF.

This clone turned up a few times. The chain is built from TRBV11-1 and TRBJ2-3; 13 bases match TRBD2. Losses at the gene ends were 5 bases for V and 2 bases for J; bases not matched to a gene: 4. From germline, CDR1 is SGHAT and CDR2 FQDESV (reference sequence). CDR3 length equals 16 residues. The CDR3 DNA follows: TGTGCCAGCAGCCGGACTAGCGGGAGCCCCACAGATACGCAGTATTTT. Its protein product is CASSRTSGSPTDTQYF.

The rearrangement links TRBV5-4 to TRBJ2-5; D remains unclear. This CDR3 has 14 residues. Trimming stripped 3 bases from V and 6 bases from J, with 15 bases between. Per the germline V gene, CDR1 is SGHNT and CDR2 is YYREEE (reference sequence). This CDR3 is CASSSSNNLKTQYF. CDR3 in DNA: TGTGCCAGCAGCTCTTCTAACAACTTGAAGACCCAGTACTTC. Variable domain in full (rest from reference TRBV5-4 and TRBJ2-5): ETGVTQSPTHLIKTRGQQVTLRCSSQSGHNTVSWYQQALGQGPQFIFQYYREEENGRGNFPPRFSGLQFPNYSSELNVNALELDDSALYLCASSSSNNLKTQYFGPGTRLLVL.

V usage is TRBV13 and J usage is TRBJ1-1; 10 nucleotides align to TRBD1. Per the germline V gene, CDR1 is PRHDT and CDR2 is FYEKMQ (reference sequence). This CDR3 has 13 amino acids. V was pared by 5 bases and J by 10 bases, with 7 bases of the junction left unmatched. Here the CDR3 DNA reads TGTGCCAGCAGCATCGACAGGGGGCGATTAGCTTTCTTT. It specifies CASSIDRGRLAFF.

This chain uses TRBV28 with TRBJ2-1, with 8 nucleotides matching TRBD2. J gave up 0 bases and V 3 bases, and 10 bases lay outside the gene matches. CDR3 length equals 18 residues. Per germline, CDR1 MDHEN and CDR2 SYDVKM. The DNA for the CDR3 is TGTGCCAGCAGTTTTGGCGGGAGGTCCTTCAGCTCCTACAATGAGCAGTTCTTC. Translation gives CASSFGGRSFSSYNEQFF.

The chain combines TRBV9 with TRBJ2-1; 14 nucleotides match TRBD2. There are 17 residues in the CDR3. Trimming removed 4 bases from V and 6 bases from J; junction bases left unmatched: 9. Germline CDR1 and CDR2: SGDLS and YYNGEE. CDR3 amino acids: CASSFGLAGGFGNEQFF. The CDR3 nucleotides read TGTGCCAGCAGCTTCGGACTAGCGGGAGGATTTGGCAATGAGCAGTTCTTC.

This clone was counted a few times. The chain recombines TRBV4-2 with TRBJ2-3; possibly TRBD2 for D (6 bases). This CDR3 has 15 amino acids. CDR1 is LGHNA and CDR2 is YNFKEQ in the germline V gene. Trimming took 4 bases from V and 4 from J, leaving 15 bases between them. The CDR3 here is CASSPGAGGADTQYF. CDR3 nucleotide sequence: TGTGCCAGCAGCCCGGGAGCGGGTGGGGCAGATACGCAGTATTTT.

The chain recombines TRBV14 with TRBJ2-1; the match to TRBD1 covers 8 bases. Looked up from germline, CDR1 is SGHDN and CDR2 is FVKESK. The J segment lost 3 bases and the V segment lost 4 bases, leaving 17 bases of the junction unmatched. CDR3 length: 19 residues. This CDR3 is CASSPWSGGGRKFYNEQFF. For the CDR3, the DNA is TGTGCCAGCAGCCCCTGGTCAGGGGGCGGGCGGAAATTCTACAATGAGCAGTTCTTC.

The rearrangement uses TRBV28 and TRBJ2-5; 8 bases are shared with TRBD2. This CDR3 comprises 15 residues. Per the germline V gene, CDR1 is MDHEN and CDR2 is SYDVKM. The ends lost 6 bases at V and 4 bases at J; junction bases unmatched: 10. The CDR3 spells CASSRKRERGETQYF. The CDR3 region has the DNA TGTGCCAGCAGCCGGAAGCGGGAGCGGGGAGAGACCCAGTACTTC.

V is TRBV29-1 and J is TRBJ2-7; unclear D gene. CDR3 length: 11 amino acids. The V end lost 6 bases, the J end lost 9 bases, and 15 bases lay between the germline ends. CDR1 and CDR2 from the germline V gene are SQVTM and ANQGSEA. CDR3 coding DNA: TGCAGCGTGATACAGAACTCGGGGCAGTACTTC. Translated: CSVIQNSGQYF.

The chain joins TRBV2 to TRBJ2-2; D is unclear. V lost 4 bases, J lost 3 bases, and 6 bases lay in between. This CDR3 is built from 13 residues. Per germline, CDR1 SNHLY and CDR2 FYNNEI. The CDR3 spells CASSGSYTGELFF. The CDR3 coding sequence is TGTGCCAGCAGTGGGTCGTACACCGGGGAGCTGTTTTTT.

The chain carries TRBV4-1 and TRBJ2-1, with D perhaps assigned TRBD1 or TRBD2 (5 bases each). The V gene's germline CDR1 is MGHRA and CDR2 YSYEKL. This CDR3 is 16 amino acids long. V was shortened by 4 bases and J by 2 bases, with 15 bases between the two germline ends. CDR3 sequence reads: CASSPGPGRTYNEQFF. The CDR3 bases are TGCGCCAGCAGCCCCGGGCCGGGACGGACCTACAATGAGCAGTTCTTC.